This T cell receptor beta chain was recorded in a study of blood T cells in healthy people across ages. CDR3 length: 16 amino acids. CDR1 is LGHDT, CDR2 YNNKEL, per germline (reference sequence). V lost 3 bases to trimming and J lost 7 bases; unmatched junction nucleotides: 10. A second PCR, run for about 7 to 11 cycles, used a sample-barcoded 5' primer plus a J-beta primer mix. MiXCR, applied by TCRdb to the 5' RACE reads, yields one record per CDR3 protein. The data hold hundreds of thousands of distinct CDR3 sequences, with around 41% observed a single time. The source material was blood. The origin of this receptor is an older man in good health. This chain connects TRBV3-1 to TRBJ1-5; 9 nucleotides agree with TRBD1. CDR3 loop: CASSHGTGTGGQPQHF. Here the CDR3 DNA reads TGTGCCAGCAGCCACGGGACAGGGACGGGTGGACAGCCCCAGCATTTT.